These T cell receptor beta chains were read from a single sample in a study of OX40 agonist ivuxolimab in advanced cancers. Here immunoSEQ multiplex PCR was the method, and the copy in TCRdb shows in-frame clones only, minus some. The sample has tens of thousands of clones, around 92% seen once. The sequences come from CD4+ or CD8+ T cells sorted from blood, collected in a trial of the OX40 agonist ivuxolimab. These TCRs come from an adult with an advanced solid tumor such as melanoma, head and neck, liver or kidney cancer. Each CDR3 is given with its conserved first and last residue. D genes are given only for firm matches. Expanded clones are given a class, and other clones once, few, many or no size at all.

NA	once	TRBV4-1	TRBJ1-3	TGCGCCAGCAGCCAAAATCTCGGACGGAACTCTGGAAACACCATATATTTT	CASSQNLGRNSGNTIYF
NA	NA	TRBV6-5	TRBJ2-5	TGTGCCAGCATAGGCGGGGGCCGAGAGACCCAGTACTTC	CASIGGGRETQYF
NA	once	TRBV5-8	TRBJ2-1	TGTGCCAGCAGCCCGGACAGCTTCAATCGGCAGTTCTTC	CASSPDSFNRQFF
TRBD2	NA	TRBV6-1	TRBJ2-3	TGTGCCAGCAGTGTCGCCGGGACTAGCGTAGATACGCAGTATTTT	CASSVAGTSVDTQYF
TRBD1	NA	TRBV30	TRBJ1-2	TGTGCCTGGAGGGCCGGGACAGGGGCCGATGGCTACACCTTC	CAWRAGTGADGYTF
TRBD1	NA	TRBV7-9	TRBJ2-5	TGTGCCAGCAGCTTCGGACAGGGTACAGAGACCCAGTACTTC	CASSFGQGTETQYF
TRBD1	few	TRBV7-9	TRBJ1-2	TGTGCCAGCAGCTTATCCAGGGGGTGGCACGGCTACACCTTC	CASSLSRGWHGYTF
NA	NA	TRBV10-3	TRBJ1-6	TGTGCCATAAGTTCCGAGGTGAGCTCCTATAATTCACCCCTCCACTTT	CAISSEVSSYNSPLHF
NA	NA	TRBV12-2	TRBJ1-5	TGTGCAAGTCGCTCAAGACAGGGATGTCAGCCCCAGCATTTT	CASRSRQGCQPQHF
NA	NA	TRBV6-1	TRBJ1-2	TGTGCCAGCATCAGAGCCAGGGCCCGGGACTATGGCTACACCTTC	CASIRARARDYGYTF
NA	NA	TRBV7-2	TRBJ2-5	TGTGCCAGCAGCCCCCCAGGGTCCGGTCCCCAAGAGACCCAGTACTTC	CASSPPGSGPQETQYF
NA	NA	TRBV19	TRBJ2-7	TGTGCCAGTTCCGGTACGGCCACATCCTACGAGCAGTACTTC	CASSGTATSYEQYF
NA	NA	TRBV18	TRBJ1-1	TGTGCCAGCTCACCACCGATACAGGGACGGACTGAAGCTTTCTTT	CASSPPIQGRTEAFF
NA	NA	TRBV7-2	TRBJ1-6	TGTGCCAGCAGCTTAGGCGAGACAGGCTATAATTCACCCCTCCACTTT	CASSLGETGYNSPLHF
TRBD1	NA	TRBV7-2	TRBJ1-5	TGTGCCAGCAGCTTAGTTACAGGGGAATCTCAGCCCCAGCATTTT	CASSLVTGESQPQHF
NA	many	TRBV7-8	TRBJ2-7	TGTGCCAGTACAAACCTACCCAAGGGGAAAAACGAGCAGTACTTC	CASTNLPKGKNEQYF
TRBD1	NA	TRBV5-1	TRBJ1-1	TGCGCCAGCAGCCCAGGGGGCAAGACTGAAGCTTTCTTT	CASSPGGKTEAFF